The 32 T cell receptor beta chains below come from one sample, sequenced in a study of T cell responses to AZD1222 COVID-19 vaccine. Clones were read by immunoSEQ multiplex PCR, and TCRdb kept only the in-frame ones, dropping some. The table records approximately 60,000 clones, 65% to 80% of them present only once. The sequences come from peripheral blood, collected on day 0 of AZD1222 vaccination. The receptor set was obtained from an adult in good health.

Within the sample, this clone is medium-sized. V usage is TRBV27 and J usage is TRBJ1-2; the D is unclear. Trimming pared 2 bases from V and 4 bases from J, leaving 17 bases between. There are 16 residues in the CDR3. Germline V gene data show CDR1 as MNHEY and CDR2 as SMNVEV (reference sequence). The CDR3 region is CASSLSGRTFGYGYTF. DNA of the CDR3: TGTGCCAGCAGTTTAAGCGGACGTACTTTCGGCTATGGCTACACCTTC.

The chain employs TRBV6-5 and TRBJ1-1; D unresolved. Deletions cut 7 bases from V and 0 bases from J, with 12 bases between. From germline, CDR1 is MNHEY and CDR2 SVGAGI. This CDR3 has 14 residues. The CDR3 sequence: CASTPYTLNTEAFF. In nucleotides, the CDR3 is TGTGCCAGCACTCCTTATACCCTGAACACTGAAGCTTTCTTT.

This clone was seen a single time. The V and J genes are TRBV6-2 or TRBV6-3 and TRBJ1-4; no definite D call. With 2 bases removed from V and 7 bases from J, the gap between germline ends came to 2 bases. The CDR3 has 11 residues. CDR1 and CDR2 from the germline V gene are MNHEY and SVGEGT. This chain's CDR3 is CASSYREKLFF. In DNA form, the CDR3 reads TGTGCCAGCAGTTACCGTGAAAAACTGTTTTTT.

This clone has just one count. The CDR3 loop reads CASGLATGTHSTDTQYF. The CDR3 coding sequence is TGTGCTAGTGGTTTGGCTACCGGGACCCATAGCACAGATACGCAGTATTTT. The rearrangement joins TRBV12-5 to TRBJ2-3; D is perhaps TRBD1 or TRBD2 (5 bases each). The CDR3 consists of 17 residues. The V end was cut by 1 base, the J end by 0 bases, with 14 bases between. Germline V lookup: CDR1 LGHNT, CDR2 FRNRAP.

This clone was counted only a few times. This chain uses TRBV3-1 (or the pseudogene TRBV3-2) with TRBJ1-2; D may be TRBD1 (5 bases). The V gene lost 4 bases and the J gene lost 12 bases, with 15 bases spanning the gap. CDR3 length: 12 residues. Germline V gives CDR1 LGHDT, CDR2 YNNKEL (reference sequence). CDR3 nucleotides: TGTGCCAGCAGCCGTGAGGGGAGGGGTCACACCTTC. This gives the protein CASSREGRGHTF.

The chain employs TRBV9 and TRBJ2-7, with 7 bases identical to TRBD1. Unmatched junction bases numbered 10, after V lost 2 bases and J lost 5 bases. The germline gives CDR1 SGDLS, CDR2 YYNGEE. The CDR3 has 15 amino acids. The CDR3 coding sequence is TGTGCCAGCAGCGTTGACGGACAGGTCAGGGACGAGCAGTACTTC. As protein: CASSVDGQVRDEQYF.

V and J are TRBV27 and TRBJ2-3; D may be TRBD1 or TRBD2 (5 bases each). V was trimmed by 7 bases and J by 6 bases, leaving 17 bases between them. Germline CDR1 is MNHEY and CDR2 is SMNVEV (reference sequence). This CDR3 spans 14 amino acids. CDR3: CASNAGTRIDTQYF. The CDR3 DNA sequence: TGTGCCAGCAATGCCGGGACGAGAATTGATACGCAGTATTTT.

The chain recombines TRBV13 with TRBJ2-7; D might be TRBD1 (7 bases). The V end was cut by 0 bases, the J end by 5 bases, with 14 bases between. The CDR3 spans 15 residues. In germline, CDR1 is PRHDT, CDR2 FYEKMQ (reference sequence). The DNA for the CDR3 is TGTGCCAGCAGCTTAGGGTCCAGGGGGGTCCACGAGCAGTACTTC. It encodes CASSLGSRGVHEQYF.

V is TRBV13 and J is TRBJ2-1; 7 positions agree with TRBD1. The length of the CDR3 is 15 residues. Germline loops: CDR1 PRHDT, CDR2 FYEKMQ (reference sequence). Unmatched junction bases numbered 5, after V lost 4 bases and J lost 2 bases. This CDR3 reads CASSSPGQTYNEQFF. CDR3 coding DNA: TGTGCCAGCAGCTCACCGGGACAGACCTACAATGAGCAGTTCTTC.

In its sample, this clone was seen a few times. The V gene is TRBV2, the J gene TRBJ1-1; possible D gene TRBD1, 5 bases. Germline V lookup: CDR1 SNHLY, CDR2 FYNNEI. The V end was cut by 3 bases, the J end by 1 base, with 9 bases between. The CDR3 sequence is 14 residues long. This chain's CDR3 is CASSDFTGNTEAFF. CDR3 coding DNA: TGTGCCAGCAGTGATTTTACAGGGAACACTGAAGCTTTCTTT.

CDR3 in amino acids: CASSIAGGGTEAFF. The CDR3 nucleotides read TGTGCCAGTAGTATTGCAGGGGGCGGGACTGAAGCTTTCTTT. The rearrangement uses TRBV19 and TRBJ1-1; 8 nucleotides align to TRBD1. Germline trimming cut 3 bases from V and 5 bases from J; bases unmatched to any gene: 5. Germline CDR1 reads LNHDA; CDR2 reads SQIVND (reference sequence). CDR3 size: 14 residues.

CDR3 sequence (DNA): TGTGCCAGCAGCCGGGGGTCCAGCGCAGATACGCAGTATTTT. It codes for CASSRGSSADTQYF. J is TRBJ2-3 and V is TRBV7-9, with a possible D match to TRBD2 (6 bases). This CDR3 comprises 14 residues. Germline V gene sequence: CDR1 SEHNR, CDR2 FQNEAQ (reference sequence). Trimming stripped 5 bases from V and 4 bases from J, with 13 bases between.

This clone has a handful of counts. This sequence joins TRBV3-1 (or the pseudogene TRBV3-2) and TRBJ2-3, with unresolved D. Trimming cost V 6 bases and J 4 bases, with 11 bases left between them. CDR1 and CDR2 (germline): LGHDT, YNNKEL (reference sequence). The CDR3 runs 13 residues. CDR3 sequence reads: CASSESGPDTQYF. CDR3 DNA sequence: TGTGCCAGCAGTGAGTCCGGGCCAGATACGCAGTATTTT.

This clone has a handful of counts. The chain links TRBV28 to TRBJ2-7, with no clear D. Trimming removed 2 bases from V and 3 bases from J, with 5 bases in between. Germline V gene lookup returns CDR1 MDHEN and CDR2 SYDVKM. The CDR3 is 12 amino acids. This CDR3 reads CASSLRNYEQYF. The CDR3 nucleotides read TGTGCCAGCAGTTTAAGAAACTACGAGCAGTACTTC.

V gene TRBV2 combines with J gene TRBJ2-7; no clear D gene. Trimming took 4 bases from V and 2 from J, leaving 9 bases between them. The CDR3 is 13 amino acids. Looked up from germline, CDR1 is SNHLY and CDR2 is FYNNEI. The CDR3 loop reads CASSAPPPYEQYF. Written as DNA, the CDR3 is TGTGCCAGCAGTGCCCCCCCTCCCTACGAGCAGTACTTC.

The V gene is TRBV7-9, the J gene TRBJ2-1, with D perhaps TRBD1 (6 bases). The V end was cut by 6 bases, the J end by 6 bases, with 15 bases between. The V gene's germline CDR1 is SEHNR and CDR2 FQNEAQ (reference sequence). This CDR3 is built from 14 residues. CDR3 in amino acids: CASSREGGTNEQFF. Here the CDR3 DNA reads TGTGCCAGCAGTAGGGAAGGGGGAACCAATGAGCAGTTCTTC.

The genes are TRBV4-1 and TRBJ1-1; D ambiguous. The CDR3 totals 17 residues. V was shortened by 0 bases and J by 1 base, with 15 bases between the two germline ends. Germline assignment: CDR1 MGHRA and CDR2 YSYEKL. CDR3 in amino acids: CASSQDFRLSRNTEAFF. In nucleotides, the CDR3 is TGCGCCAGCAGCCAAGATTTCCGCCTAAGTAGGAACACTGAAGCTTTCTTT.

CDR3 DNA: TGTGCCAGCAGCCAAGATGGGGGTCTTGCTATGGTTGGCTACACCTTC. Protein product: CASSQDGGLAMVGYTF. The rearrangement uses TRBV14 and TRBJ1-2; D may be TRBD1 (5 bases). The germline gives CDR1 SGHDN, CDR2 FVKESK. V lost 0 bases and J lost 7, with 18 bases in between. The CDR3 contains 16 residues.

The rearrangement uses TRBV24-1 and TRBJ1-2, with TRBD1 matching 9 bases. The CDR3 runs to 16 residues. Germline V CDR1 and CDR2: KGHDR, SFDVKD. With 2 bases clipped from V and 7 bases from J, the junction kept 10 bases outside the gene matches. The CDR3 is CATSDSVRDREGGYTF. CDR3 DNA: TGTGCCACCAGTGATTCGGTCCGGGACAGGGAAGGTGGCTACACCTTC.

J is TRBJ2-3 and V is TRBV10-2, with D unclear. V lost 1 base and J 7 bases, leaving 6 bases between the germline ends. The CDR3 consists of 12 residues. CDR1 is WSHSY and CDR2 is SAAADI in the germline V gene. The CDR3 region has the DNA TGCGCCAGCAGTGAGTATGGGAATACGCAGTATTTT. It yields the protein CASSEYGNTQYF.

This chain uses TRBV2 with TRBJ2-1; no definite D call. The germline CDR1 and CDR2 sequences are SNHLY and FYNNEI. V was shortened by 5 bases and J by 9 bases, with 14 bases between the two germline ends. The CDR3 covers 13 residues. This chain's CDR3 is CASSSGPPGEQFF. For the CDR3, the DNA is TGTGCCAGCAGTTCGGGCCCTCCCGGTGAGCAGTTCTTC.

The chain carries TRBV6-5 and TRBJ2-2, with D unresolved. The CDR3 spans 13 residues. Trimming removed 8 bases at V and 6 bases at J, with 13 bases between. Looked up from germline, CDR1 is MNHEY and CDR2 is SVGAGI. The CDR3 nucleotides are TGTGCCAGCTCAACCCTCGGGTCCGGGGAGCTGTTTTTT. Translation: CASSTLGSGELFF.

CDR3: CASSRLTGSNSPLHF. The CDR3 bases are TGTGCCAGCAGTCGTCTGACAGGGAGCAATTCACCCCTCCACTTT. The V gene is TRBV27, the J gene TRBJ1-6, with 7 bases that match TRBD1. This CDR3 is built from 15 residues. The junction had 8 bases not matched to a gene; V was cut back by 5 bases and J by 7 bases. The V gene's germline CDR1 is MNHEY and CDR2 SMNVEV (reference sequence).

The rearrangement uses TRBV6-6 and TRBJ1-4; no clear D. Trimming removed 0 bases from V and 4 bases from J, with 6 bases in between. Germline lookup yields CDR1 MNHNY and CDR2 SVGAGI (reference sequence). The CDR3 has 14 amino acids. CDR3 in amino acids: CASSYSGYNEKLFF. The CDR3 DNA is TGTGCCAGCAGTTACTCAGGGTATAATGAAAAACTGTTTTTT.

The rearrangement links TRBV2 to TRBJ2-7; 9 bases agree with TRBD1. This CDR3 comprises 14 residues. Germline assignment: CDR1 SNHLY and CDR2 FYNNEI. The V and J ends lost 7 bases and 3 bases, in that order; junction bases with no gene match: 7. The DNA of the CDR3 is TGTGCCAGCACCCCGGGACAGGGTATCTACGAGCAGTACTTC. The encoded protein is CASTPGQGIYEQYF.

This CDR3 is CSAREGMAQYF. CDR3 bases: TGCAGTGCTAGAGAGGGGATGGCCCAGTACTTC. V and J are TRBV20-1 and TRBJ2-5; D not certain. Trimming took off 0 bases at V and 9 bases at J, with 8 bases between the two ends. Germline CDR1 and CDR2: DFQATT and SNEGSKA (reference sequence). The CDR3 is made up of 11 amino acids.

The DNA for the CDR3 is TGTGCCAGCGGACAGGGGTCCTACGAGCAGTACTTC. As protein: CASGQGSYEQYF. The gene calls are TRBV9 and TRBJ2-7, with TRBD1 matching over 9 bases. Germline V gene sequence: CDR1 SGDLS, CDR2 YYNGEE. J gave up 1 base and V 7 bases, and 0 bases lay outside the gene matches. The CDR3 has 12 amino acids.

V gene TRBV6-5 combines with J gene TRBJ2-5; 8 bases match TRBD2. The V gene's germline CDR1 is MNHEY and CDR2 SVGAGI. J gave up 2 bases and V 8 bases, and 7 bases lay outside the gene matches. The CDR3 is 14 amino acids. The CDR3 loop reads CASRGGPLQETQYF. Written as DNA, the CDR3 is TGTGCCAGCCGGGGGGGGCCCCTACAAGAGACCCAGTACTTC.

The CDR3 DNA reads TGCGCCAGCAGTGGGCGATCCGGGACTAGCGGTGAAGAGACCCAGTACTTC. It yields the protein CASSGRSGTSGEETQYF. V and J are TRBV10-2 and TRBJ2-5, with 11 nucleotides matching TRBD2. The CDR3 covers 17 residues. In germline, CDR1 is WSHSY, CDR2 SAAADI. The junction had 10 bases not matched to a gene; V was cut back by 4 bases and J by 3 bases.

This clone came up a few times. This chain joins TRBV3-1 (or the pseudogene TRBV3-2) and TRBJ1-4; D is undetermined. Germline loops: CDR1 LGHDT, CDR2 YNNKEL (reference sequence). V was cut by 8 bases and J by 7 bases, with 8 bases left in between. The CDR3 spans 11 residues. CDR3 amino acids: CASGVSEKLFF. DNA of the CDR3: TGTGCCAGCGGGGTTTCTGAAAAACTGTTTTTT.

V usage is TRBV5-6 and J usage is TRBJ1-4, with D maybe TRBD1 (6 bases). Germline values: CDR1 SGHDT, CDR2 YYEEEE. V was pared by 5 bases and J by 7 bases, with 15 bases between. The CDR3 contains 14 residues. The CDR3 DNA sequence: TGTGCCAGCAGGGGGGCCAGGCAGGGTGAAAAACTGTTTTTT. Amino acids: CASRGARQGEKLFF.

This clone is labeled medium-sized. CDR3 coding DNA: TGTGCCAGCAGCTTAGACCCATCATGGGGAATCCACTACGAGCAGTACTTC. This gives the protein CASSLDPSWGIHYEQYF. J is TRBJ2-7 and V is TRBV11-2, with no clear D. The V gene lost 0 bases and the J gene lost 3 bases, with 18 bases spanning the gap. This CDR3 comprises 17 residues. CDR1 SGHAT and CDR2 FQNNGV come from the germline V gene.